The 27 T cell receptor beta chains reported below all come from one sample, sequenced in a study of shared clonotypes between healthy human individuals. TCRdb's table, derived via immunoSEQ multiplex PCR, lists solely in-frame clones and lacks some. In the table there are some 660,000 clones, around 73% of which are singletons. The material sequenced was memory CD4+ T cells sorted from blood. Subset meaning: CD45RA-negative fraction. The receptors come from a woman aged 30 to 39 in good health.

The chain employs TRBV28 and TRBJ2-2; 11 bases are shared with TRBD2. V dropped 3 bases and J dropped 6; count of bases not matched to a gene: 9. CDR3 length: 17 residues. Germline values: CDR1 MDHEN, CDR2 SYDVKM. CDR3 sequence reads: CASSFEGSGRESGELFF. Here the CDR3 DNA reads TGTGCCAGCAGTTTCGAGGGTAGCGGGAGGGAATCCGGGGAGCTGTTTTTT.

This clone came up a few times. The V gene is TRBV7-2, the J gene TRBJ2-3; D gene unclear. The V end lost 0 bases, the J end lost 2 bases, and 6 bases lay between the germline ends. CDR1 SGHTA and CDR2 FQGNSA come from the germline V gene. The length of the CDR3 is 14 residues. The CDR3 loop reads CASSLAVLTDTQYF. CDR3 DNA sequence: TGTGCCAGCAGCTTAGCGGTACTCACAGATACGCAGTATTTT. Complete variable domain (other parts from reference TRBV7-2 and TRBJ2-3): GAGVSQSPSNKVTEKGKDVELRCDPISGHTALYWYRQSLGQGLEFLIYFQGNSAPDKSGLPSDRFSAERTGGSVSTLTIQRTQQEDSAVYLCASSLAVLTDTQYFGPGTRLTVL.

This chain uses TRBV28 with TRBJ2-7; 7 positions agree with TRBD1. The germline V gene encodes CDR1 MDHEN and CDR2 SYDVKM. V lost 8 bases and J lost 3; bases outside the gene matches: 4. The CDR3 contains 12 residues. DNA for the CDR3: TGTGCCAGCTCGGGACAGAACTACGAGCAGTACTTC. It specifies CASSGQNYEQYF.

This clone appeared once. DNA of the CDR3: TGCAGCGTTGATGTGGGGTCCACTGAAGCTTTCTTT. It encodes CSVDVGSTEAFF. The chain employs TRBV29-1 and TRBJ1-1; D remains ambiguous. In germline, CDR1 is SQVTM, CDR2 ANQGSEA. CDR3 length: 12 residues. The V and J ends lost 3 bases and 4 bases respectively, with 9 bases between them.

The CDR3 DNA sequence: TGTGCCAGTAGTCTGAATGACGGGACAGGGCGGCTCGAGCAGTACTTC. The encoded protein is CASSLNDGTGRLEQYF. The rearrangement links TRBV19 to TRBJ2-7; TRBD1 matches at 9 bases. V dropped 5 bases and J dropped 6; count of bases not matched to a gene: 14. Germline V gene data show CDR1 as LNHDA and CDR2 as SQIVND (reference sequence). This CDR3 has 16 residues. Combining the CDR3 with reference TRBV19 and TRBJ2-7 gives the whole variable domain DGGITQSPKYLFRKEGQNVTLSCEQNLNHDAMYWYRQDPGQGLRLIYYSQIVNDFQKGDIAEGYSVSREKKESFPLTVTSAQKNPTAFYLCASSLNDGTGRLEQYFGPGTRLTVT.

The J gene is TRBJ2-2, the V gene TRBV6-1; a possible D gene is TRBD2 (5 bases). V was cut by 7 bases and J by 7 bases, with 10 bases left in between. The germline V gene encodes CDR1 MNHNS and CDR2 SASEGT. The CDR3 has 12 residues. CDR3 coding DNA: TGTGCCAGCACCTTACTAGGCGGGGAGCTGTTTTTT. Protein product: CASTLLGGELFF.

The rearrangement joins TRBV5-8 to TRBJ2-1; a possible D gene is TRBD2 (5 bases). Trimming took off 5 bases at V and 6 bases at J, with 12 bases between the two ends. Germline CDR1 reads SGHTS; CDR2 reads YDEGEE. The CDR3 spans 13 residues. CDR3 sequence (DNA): TGTGCCAGCAGTTCGACGACTACCAATGAGCAGTTCTTC. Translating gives CASSSTTTNEQFF.

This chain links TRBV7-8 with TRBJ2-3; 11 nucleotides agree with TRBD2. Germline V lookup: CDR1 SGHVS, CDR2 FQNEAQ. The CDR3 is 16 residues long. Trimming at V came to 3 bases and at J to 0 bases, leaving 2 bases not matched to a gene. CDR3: CASSFLAGGSTDTQYF. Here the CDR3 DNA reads TGTGCCAGCAGCTTTCTAGCGGGAGGTAGCACAGATACGCAGTATTTT. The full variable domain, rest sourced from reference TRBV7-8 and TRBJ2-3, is GAGVSQSPRYKVAKRGQDVALRCDPISGHVSLFWYQQALGQGPEFLTYFQNEAQLDKSGLPSDRFFAERPEGSVSTLKIQRTQQEDSAVYLCASSFLAGGSTDTQYFGPGTRLTVL.

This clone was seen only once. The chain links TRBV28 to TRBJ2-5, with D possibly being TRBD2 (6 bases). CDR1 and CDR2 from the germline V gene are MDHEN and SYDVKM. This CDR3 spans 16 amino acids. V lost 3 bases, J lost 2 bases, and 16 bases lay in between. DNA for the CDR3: TGTGCCAGCAGTTTCGGGGTTGGGGGAGGACAAGAGACCCAGTACTTC. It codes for CASSFGVGGGQETQYF.

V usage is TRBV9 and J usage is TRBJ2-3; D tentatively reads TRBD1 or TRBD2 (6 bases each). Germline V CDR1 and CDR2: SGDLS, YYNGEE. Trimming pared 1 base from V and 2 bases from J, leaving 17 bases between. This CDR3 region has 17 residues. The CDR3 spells CASSVKGGSSATDTQYF. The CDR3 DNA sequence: TGTGCCAGCAGCGTAAAAGGGGGGTCTAGCGCCACAGATACGCAGTATTTT. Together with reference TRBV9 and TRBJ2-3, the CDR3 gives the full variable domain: DSGVTQTPKHLITATGQRVTLRCSPRSGDLSVYWYQQSLDQGLQFLIQYYNGEERAKGNILERFSAQQFPDLHSELNLSSLELGDSALYFCASSVKGGSSATDTQYFGPGTRLTVL.

This chain's CDR3 is CASSFFRTGANVLTF. As DNA, the CDR3 is TGTGCCAGCAGCTTTTTTCGGACTGGGGCCAACGTCCTGACTTTC. The V and J genes are TRBV11-2 and TRBJ2-6; D unresolved. Germline CDR1 is SGHAT and CDR2 is FQNNGV. The CDR3 extends over 15 amino acids. With 3 bases removed from V and 2 bases from J, the gap between germline ends came to 8 bases.

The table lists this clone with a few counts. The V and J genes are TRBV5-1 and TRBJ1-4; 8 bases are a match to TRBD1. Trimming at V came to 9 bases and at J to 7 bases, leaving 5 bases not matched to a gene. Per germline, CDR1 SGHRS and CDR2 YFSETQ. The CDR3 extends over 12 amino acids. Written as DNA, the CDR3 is TGCGCCAAGGACAGGGAGGGTGAAAAACTGTTTTTT. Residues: CAKDREGEKLFF.

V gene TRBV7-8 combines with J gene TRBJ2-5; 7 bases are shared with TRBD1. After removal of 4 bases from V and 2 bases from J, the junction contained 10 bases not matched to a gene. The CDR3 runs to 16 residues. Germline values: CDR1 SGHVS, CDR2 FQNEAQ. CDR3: CASSYRTGTRQETQYF. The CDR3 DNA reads TGTGCCAGCAGCTATCGGACAGGAACAAGACAAGAGACCCAGTACTTC. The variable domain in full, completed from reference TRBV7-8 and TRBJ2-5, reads GAGVSQSPRYKVAKRGQDVALRCDPISGHVSLFWYQQALGQGPEFLTYFQNEAQLDKSGLPSDRFFAERPEGSVSTLKIQRTQQEDSAVYLCASSYRTGTRQETQYFGPGTRLLVL.

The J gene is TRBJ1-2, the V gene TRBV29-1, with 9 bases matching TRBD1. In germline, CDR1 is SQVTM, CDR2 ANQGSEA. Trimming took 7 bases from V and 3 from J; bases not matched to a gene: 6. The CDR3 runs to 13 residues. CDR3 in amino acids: CSAEGQGDYGYTF. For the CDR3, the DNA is TGCAGCGCCGAGGGACAGGGTGACTATGGCTACACCTTC.

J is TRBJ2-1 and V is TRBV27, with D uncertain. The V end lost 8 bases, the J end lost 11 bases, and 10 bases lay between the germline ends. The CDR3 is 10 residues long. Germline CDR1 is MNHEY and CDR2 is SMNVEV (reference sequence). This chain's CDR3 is CASGPSKQFF. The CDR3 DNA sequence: TGTGCCAGCGGACCCAGTAAGCAGTTCTTC.

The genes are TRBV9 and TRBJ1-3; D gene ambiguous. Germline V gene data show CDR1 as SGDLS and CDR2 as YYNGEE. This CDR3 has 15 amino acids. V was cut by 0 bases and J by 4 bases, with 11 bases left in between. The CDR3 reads CASSVAAHLGNTIYF. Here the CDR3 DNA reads TGTGCCAGCAGCGTAGCGGCCCACCTAGGAAACACCATATATTTT.

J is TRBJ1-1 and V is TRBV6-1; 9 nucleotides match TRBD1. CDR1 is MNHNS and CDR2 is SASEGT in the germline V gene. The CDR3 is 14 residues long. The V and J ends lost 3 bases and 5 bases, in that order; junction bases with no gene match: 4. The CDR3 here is CASSEMTGGTEAFF. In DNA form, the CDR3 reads TGTGCCAGCAGTGAGATGACAGGGGGGACTGAAGCTTTCTTT.

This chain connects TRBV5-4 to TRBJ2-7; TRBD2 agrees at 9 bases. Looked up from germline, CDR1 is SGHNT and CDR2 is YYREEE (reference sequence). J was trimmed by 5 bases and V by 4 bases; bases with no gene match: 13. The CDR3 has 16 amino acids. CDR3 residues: CASSRSVAGGPHEQYF. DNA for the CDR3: TGTGCCAGCAGCCGAAGTGTGGCGGGAGGGCCCCACGAGCAGTACTTC.

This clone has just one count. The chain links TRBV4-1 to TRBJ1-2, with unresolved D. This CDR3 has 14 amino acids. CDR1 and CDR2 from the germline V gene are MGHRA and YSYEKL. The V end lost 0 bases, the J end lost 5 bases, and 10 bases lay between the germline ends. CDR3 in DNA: TGCGCCAGCAGCCAAGATCGCACGGGGTATGGCTACACCTTC. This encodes CASSQDRTGYGYTF.

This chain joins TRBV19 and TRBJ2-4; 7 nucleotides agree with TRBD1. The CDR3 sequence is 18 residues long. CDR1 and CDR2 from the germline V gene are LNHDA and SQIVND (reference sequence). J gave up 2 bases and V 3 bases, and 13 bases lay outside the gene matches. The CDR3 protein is CASSISSQGVESKNIQYF. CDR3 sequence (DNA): TGTGCCAGTAGTATTTCATCCCAGGGGGTCGAATCCAAAAACATTCAGTACTTC.

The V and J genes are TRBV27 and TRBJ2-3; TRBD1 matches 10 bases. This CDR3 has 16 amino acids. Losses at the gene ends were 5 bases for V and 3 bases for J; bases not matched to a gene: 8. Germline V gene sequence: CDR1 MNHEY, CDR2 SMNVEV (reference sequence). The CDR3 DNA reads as TGTGCCAGCAGTGGGGACAGGGGAGGGTGGACAGATACGCAGTATTTT. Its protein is CASSGDRGGWTDTQYF.

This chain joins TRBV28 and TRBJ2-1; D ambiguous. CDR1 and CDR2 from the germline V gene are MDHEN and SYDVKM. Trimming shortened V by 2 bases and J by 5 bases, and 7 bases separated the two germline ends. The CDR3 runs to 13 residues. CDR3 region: CASSLGGHNEQFF. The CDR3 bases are TGTGCCAGCAGTTTAGGCGGCCACAATGAGCAGTTCTTC.

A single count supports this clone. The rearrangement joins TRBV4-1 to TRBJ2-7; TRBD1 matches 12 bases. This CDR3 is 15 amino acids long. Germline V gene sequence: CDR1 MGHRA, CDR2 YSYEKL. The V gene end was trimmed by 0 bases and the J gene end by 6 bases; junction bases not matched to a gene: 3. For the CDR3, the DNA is TGCGCCAGCAGCCAAGACGGGACAGGGGGCAGCGAGCAGTACTTC. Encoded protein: CASSQDGTGGSEQYF.

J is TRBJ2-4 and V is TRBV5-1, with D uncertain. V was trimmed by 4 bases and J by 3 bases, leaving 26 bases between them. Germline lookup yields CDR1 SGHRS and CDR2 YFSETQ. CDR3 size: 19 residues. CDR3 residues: CASSLGPRVQSRYKNIQYF. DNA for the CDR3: TGCGCCAGCAGCCTGGGTCCAAGGGTACAGTCCCGGTACAAAAACATTCAGTACTTC.

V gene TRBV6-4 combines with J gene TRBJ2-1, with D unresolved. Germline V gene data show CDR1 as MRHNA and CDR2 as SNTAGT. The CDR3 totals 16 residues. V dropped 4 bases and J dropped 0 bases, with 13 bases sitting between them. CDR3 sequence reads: CASSVRGARSYNEQFF. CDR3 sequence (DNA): TGTGCCAGCAGTGTACGTGGAGCGCGCTCCTACAATGAGCAGTTCTTC.

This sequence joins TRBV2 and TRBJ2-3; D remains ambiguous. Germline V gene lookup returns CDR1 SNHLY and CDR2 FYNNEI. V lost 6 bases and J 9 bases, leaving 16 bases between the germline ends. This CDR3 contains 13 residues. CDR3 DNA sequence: TGTGCCAGCAGCCCAGAAGGGTTGGAGACGCAGTATTTT. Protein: CASSPEGLETQYF.

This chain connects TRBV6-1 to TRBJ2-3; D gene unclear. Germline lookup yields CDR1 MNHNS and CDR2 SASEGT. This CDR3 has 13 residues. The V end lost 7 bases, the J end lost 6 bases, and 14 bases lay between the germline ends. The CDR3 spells CASTLSSQDTQYF. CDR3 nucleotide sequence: TGTGCCAGCACCCTAAGCAGTCAGGATACGCAGTATTTT.